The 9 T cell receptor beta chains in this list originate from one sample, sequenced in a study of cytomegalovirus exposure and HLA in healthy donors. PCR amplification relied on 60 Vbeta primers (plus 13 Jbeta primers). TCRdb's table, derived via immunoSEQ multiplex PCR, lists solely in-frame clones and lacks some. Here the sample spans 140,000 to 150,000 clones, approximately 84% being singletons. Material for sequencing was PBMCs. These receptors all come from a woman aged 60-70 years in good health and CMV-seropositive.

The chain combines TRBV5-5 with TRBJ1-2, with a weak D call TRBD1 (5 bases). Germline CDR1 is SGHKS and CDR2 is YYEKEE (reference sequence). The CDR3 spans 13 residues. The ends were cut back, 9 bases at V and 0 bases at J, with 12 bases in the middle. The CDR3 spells CATSPGANYGYTF. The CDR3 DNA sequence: TGTGCCACCTCCCCGGGGGCTAACTATGGCTACACCTTC.

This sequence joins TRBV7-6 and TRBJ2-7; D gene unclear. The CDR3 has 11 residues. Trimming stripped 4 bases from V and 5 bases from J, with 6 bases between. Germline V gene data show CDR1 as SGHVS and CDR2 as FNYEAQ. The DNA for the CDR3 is TGTGCCAGCAGCTCCCTCGACGAGCAGTACTTC. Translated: CASSSLDEQYF.

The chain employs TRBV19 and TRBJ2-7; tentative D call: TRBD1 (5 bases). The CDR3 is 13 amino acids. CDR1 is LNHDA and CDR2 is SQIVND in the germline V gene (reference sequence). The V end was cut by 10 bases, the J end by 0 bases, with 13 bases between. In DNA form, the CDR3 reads TGTGCCACCGAGGACACCTACTCCTACGAGCAGTACTTC. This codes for CATEDTYSYEQYF.

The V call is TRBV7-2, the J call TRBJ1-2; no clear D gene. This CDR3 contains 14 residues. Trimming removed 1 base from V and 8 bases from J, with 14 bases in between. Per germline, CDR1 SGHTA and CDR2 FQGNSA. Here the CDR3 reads CASSLGSLLRGYTF. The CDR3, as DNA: TGTGCCAGCAGCTTAGGGAGCCTCCTTAGGGGCTACACCTTC.

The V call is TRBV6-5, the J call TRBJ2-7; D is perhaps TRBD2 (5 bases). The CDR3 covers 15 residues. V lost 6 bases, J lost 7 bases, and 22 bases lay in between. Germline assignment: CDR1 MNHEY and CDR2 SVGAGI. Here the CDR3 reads CASSPNPGDPWEQYF. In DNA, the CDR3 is TGTGCCAGCAGCCCCAACCCCGGGGATCCCTGGGAGCAGTACTTC.

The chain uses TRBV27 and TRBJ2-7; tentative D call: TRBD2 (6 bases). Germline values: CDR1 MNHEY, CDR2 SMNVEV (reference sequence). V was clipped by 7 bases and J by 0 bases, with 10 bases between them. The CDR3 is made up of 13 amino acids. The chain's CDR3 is CASTDGSSYEQYF. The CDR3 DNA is TGTGCCAGCACGGACGGGAGCTCCTACGAGCAGTACTTC.

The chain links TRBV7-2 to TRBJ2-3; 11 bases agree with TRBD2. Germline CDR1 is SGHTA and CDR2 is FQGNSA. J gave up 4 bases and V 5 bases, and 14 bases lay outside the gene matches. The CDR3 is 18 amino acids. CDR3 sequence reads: CASSPWGVAGGRADTQYF. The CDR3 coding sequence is TGTGCCAGCAGCCCCTGGGGAGTAGCGGGAGGGCGGGCAGATACGCAGTATTTT.

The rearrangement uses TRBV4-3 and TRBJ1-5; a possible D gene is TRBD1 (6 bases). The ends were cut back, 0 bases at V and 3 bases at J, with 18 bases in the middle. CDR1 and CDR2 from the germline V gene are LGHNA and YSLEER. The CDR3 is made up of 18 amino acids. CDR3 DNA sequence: TGCGCCAGCAGCCAAGATTTCATACGCGGGGGCAACAATCAGCCCCAGCATTTT. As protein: CASSQDFIRGGNNQPQHF.

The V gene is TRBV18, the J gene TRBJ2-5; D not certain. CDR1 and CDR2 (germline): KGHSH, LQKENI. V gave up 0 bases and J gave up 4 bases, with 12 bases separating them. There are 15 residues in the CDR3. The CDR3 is CASSPPGDLVETQYF. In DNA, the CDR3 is TGTGCCAGCTCACCACCGGGCGATTTAGTAGAGACCCAGTACTTC.